The 8 T cell receptor beta chains in this list originate from one sample, sequenced in a study of long-term antiretroviral therapy in people with HIV. Run at survey level, the immunoSEQ assay was version v3.0. Method: immunoSEQ multiplex PCR; TCRdb's copy keeps in-frame clones and lacks some. The sample lists about 9,100 clones; over 75% were seen once. The input for sequencing was unsorted PBMCs, taken 0.4 years before starting antiretroviral therapy. These receptors all come from a man aged 25-45 years with HIV.

In this sample, this clone is medium-sized (0.01 to 0.1%). The V call is TRBV7-9, the J call TRBJ2-7; D unresolved. CDR3 length: 14 amino acids. V gave up 5 bases and J gave up 5 bases, with 16 bases separating them. Germline CDR1 SEHNR, CDR2 FQNEAQ (reference sequence). CDR3 nucleotide sequence: TGTGCCAGCAGCCCATTAGGGAACATCCACGAGCAGTACTTC. Residues: CASSPLGNIHEQYF.

The chain combines TRBV6-5 with TRBJ1-2; a possible D gene is TRBD1 (5 bases). The V end was cut by 5 bases, the J end by 5 bases, with 9 bases between. In germline, CDR1 is MNHEY, CDR2 SVGAGI. The length of the CDR3 is 12 residues. The CDR3 DNA is TGTGCCAGCAGTCCGGGGGGGTATGGCTACACCTTC. It translates to CASSPGGYGYTF.

The V gene is TRBV4-1, the J gene TRBJ1-5; D may be TRBD1 (5 bases). The CDR3 is 14 amino acids. Germline lookup yields CDR1 MGHRA and CDR2 YSYEKL. Trimming took off 1 base at V and 5 bases at J, with 9 bases between the two ends. The DNA of the CDR3 is TGCGCCAGCAGCCAAGTTCCAGGGCATCAGCCCCAGCATTTT. Its translation is CASSQVPGHQPQHF.

This sequence joins TRBV6-6 and TRBJ2-2; D is perhaps TRBD2 (5 bases). The germline V and J ends were trimmed by 6 bases and 1 base, with 6 bases remaining between them. Germline values: CDR1 MNHNY, CDR2 SVGAGI (reference sequence). CDR3 length: 13 amino acids. The CDR3 DNA is TGTGCCAGCAGGAGCGGGAACACCGGGGAGCTGTTTTTT. It translates to CASRSGNTGELFF.

V is TRBV11-2 and J is TRBJ2-1; 10 bases align to TRBD2. The trim removed 8 bases at V and 0 bases at J, leaving 7 bases unmatched. Germline CDR1 is SGHAT and CDR2 is FQNNGV. The CDR3 totals 16 residues. DNA for the CDR3: TGTGCCAGCCACGGACTAGCGGAGAGCTCCTACAATGAGCAGTTCTTC. Its translation: CASHGLAESSYNEQFF.

A few counts support this clone. J is TRBJ1-4 and V is TRBV5-1, with D unclear. CDR1 and CDR2 (germline): SGHRS, YFSETQ. The CDR3 loop spans 13 amino acids. Trimming cost V 1 base and J 7 bases, with 8 bases left between them. This CDR3 is CASSLLGSEKLFF. The DNA of the CDR3 is TGCGCCAGCAGCTTGCTGGGCAGTGAAAAACTGTTTTTT.

V gene TRBV7-2 combines with J gene TRBJ2-7; 7 bases agree with TRBD1. Germline CDR1 and CDR2: SGHTA and FQGNSA. This CDR3 has 14 amino acids. Germline trimming cut 1 base from V and 7 bases from J; bases unmatched to any gene: 7. The CDR3, as DNA: TGTGCCAGCAGCTTAGACACAGGGGTGGGGGAGCAGTACTTC. This sequence encodes CASSLDTGVGEQYF.

The chain employs TRBV14 and TRBJ2-7; D remains ambiguous. This CDR3 spans 15 amino acids. Trimming stripped 4 bases from V and 0 bases from J, with 13 bases between. CDR1 SGHDN and CDR2 FVKESK come from the germline V gene. As DNA, the CDR3 is TGTGCCAGCAGCCCCCCGAGAGGAAGCTCCTACGAGCAGTACTTC. Amino acids: CASSPPRGSSYEQYF.